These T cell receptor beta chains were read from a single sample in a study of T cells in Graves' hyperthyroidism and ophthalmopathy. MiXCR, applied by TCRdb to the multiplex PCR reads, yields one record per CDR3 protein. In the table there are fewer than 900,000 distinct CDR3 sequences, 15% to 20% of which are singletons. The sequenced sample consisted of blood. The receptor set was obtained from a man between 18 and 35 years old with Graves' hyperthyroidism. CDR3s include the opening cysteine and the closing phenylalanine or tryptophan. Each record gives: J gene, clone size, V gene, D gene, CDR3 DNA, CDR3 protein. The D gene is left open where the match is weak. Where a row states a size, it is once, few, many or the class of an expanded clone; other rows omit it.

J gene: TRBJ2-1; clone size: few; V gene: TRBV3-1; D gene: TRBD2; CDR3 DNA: TGTGCCAGCAGCCAAGGACGACTAGCGGGAGTAGGAAATGAGCAGTTCTTC; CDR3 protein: CASSQGRLAGVGNEQFF
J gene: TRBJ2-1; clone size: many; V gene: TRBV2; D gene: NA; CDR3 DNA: TGTGCCAGCGCGAGTATGGCAGTATACAATGAGCAGTTCTTC; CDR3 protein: CASASMAVYNEQFF
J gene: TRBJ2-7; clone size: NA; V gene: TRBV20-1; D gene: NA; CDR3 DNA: TGCAGTGCTATCGGTGACCGGTACTACGAGCAGTACTTC; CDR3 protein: CSAIGDRYYEQYF
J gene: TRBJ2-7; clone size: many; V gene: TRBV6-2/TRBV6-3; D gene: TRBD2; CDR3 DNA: TGTGCCAGCAGGACCGGGACTAACTTCTACGAGCAGTACTTC; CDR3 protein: CASRTGTNFYEQYF
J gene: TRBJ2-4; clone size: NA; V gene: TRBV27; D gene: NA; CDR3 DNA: TGTGCCAGCAGTTCGCTCCCGGGGTCGGGAGACATTCAGTACTTC; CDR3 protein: CASSSLPGSGDIQYF
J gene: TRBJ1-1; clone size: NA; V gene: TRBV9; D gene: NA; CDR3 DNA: TGTGCCAGCAGCGACCGACAGAGCATGAACACTGAAGCTTTCTTT; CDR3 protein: CASSDRQSMNTEAFF
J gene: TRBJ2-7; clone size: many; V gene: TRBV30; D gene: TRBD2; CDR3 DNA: TGTGCCTGGAGTGTAGCGGGAGTGTCTAGTGAGCAGTACTTC; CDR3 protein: CAWSVAGVSSEQYF
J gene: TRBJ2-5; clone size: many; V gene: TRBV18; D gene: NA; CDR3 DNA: TGTGCCAGCTCACCGGAGAGGAAAGAGACCCAGTACTTC; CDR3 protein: CASSPERKETQYF
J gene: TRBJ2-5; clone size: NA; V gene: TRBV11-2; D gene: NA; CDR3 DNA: TGTGCCAGCAGCCAAAGACAGCTGAGGGGGGAGACCCAGTACTTC; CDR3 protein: CASSQRQLRGETQYF
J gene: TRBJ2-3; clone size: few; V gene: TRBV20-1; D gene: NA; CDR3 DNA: TGCAGTGCTGGAGTGGGCCGGAGTAGCACAGATACGCAGTATTTT; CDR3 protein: CSAGVGRSSTDTQYF
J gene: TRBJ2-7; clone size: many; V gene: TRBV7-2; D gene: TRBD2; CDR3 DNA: TGTGCCAGCAGTAGACGGCCCGGGACTAGGATCGAGCAGTACTTC; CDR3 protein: CASSRRPGTRIEQYF
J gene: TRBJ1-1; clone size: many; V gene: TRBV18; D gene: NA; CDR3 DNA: TGTGCCAGCTCACCGGATGAGGGAGAAGCTTTCTTT; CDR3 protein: CASSPDEGEAFF
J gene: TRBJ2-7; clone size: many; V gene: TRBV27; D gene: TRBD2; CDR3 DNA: TGTGCCAGCAGTTTATCCCTAGCGGCGAACTACGAGCAGTACTTC; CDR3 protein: CASSLSLAANYEQYF